A single count supports the clone carrying this T cell receptor (beta chain). The antigen is unknown. Treatment: around 19 received Ad26.COV2.S at low or high dose, single or two shots; roughly five received placebo; per-sample allocation not given. Specimens were obtained on day 63 following the first vaccine or placebo injection. Trimming shortened V by 4 bases and J by 8 bases, and 17 bases separated the two germline ends. Germline V gene sequence: CDR1 MDHEN, CDR2 SYDVKM. CDR3 length: 14 amino acids. The record originates from a study of Ad26.COV2.S vaccination and SARS-CoV-2 variants. Study results and caveats: People who got the vaccine had more spike-specific TCR breadth than people who got placebo. Non-spike TCR breadth showed similarity between vaccine and placebo recipients.

Assay used: immunoSEQ multiplex PCR; TCRdb lists only in-frame clones, some missing. The sample lists about 450,000 clones, roughly nine tenths occurring once. The sequences come from peripheral blood, collected in a trial of Ad26.COV2.S vaccine versus placebo. The gene calls are TRBV28 and TRBJ1-2; D not certain. This clonotype originated in a person between 18 and 60 years old who received the Ad26.COV2.S COVID-19 vaccine or a placebo. The CDR3 coding sequence is TGTGCCAGCAGTTCCCCTTCACAACTAGGGGGCTACACCTTC. Its protein is CASSSPSQLGGYTF.